This T cell receptor (beta chain) was identified in a study of shared clonotypes between healthy human individuals (dated by TCRdb to the early 2020s). Broadly, across the study: The cohort comprised a couple of women and three men aged 18 to 49 years. For each donor, three plates each were used for CD4 naive and CD4 memory, two plates were used for CD8 naive, and one plate was used for CD8 memory. To estimate repertoire size and how much clonotypes are shared between individuals, the study performed deep sequencing of blood TCR repertoires from a handful of healthy adults. Different laboratories and diverse techniques were used to prepare libraries and sequence TCR repertoires, to increase sequencing depth and limit assay-specific biases. Between about 0.8 and 9 billion PBMCs per donor were obtained by leukapheresis.

Healthy HIV-negative adults with no recently reported acute infections or vaccinations were included as donors. All donors were Caucasian adults living in Nashville, Tennessee, USA. CD4+ T cells were enriched through magnetic negative selection, after which naive cells were positively selected on CD45RA and the remaining negative fraction served as the memory subset. After blood collection by leukapheresis, PBMCs were isolated using Ficoll-Histopaque density gradient centrifugation and then cryopreserved in the vapor phase of liquid nitrogen. Analytical flow cytometry was used to check the purity and quantity of each magnetically sorted T cell population. Each sorted fraction had its genomic DNA isolated and then quantified by UV absorbance on a Nanodrop 2000c. The study at large found these results: Rarefaction of sorted-subset datasets indicated incomplete sequencing despite the large sequencing depth. Based on pairwise subsampling, the degree of clonotype sharing among donors was expected to be affected by sequencing depth. Sampling was limited to blood, and TCR repertoires in tissue likely differ from TCR repertoires in blood. Naive subsets generally had larger estimated clonotype richness than memory subsets. Sharing across several donors was observed for roughly 5% of naive CD4, under 4% of naive CD8, over 2% of memory CD4, and about 0.4% of memory CD8 clonotypes. Compared with non-shared clonotypes, the clonotypes found in all four sorted-subset donors had higher generation probabilities. Because the study included a small number of donors, the genetic and exposure-history diversity represented was limited.

Using the deep immunoSEQ assay, multiplex PCR amplified TCR CDR3 regions from genomic DNA. Genomic DNA extracted from each cell subset was distributed evenly over all wells of several immunoSEQ 96-well plates, and each plate served as one replicate. For sorted subsets, approximately 0.2 ug of genomic DNA, equivalent to some 33,000 T cell genomes, went into each replicate PCR. Purified libraries were measured with a Qubit 3.0 fluorometer, size-checked on a Bioanalyzer 2100, and measured again with the KAPA Library Quantification kit. Every immunoSEQ 96-well plate was sequenced on a dedicated single-read 150-cycle Illumina NextSeq 550 flow cell. The study's own analysis went as follows. The immunoSEQ output contained only junctional sequences without quality scores, so filtering could not match that applied to full-length reads. Sequences were annotated with PyIR, a Python wrapper for IgBLAST v1.9, and V/J genes and CDR3 were assigned using IMGT germline references. Reads were filtered out if the reads had weak V/J assignments (E-value above 1e-6), no CDR3, stop codons, out-of-frame junctions, or ambiguous translated residues. V3J clonotypes were defined as sequences sharing the same inferred V gene, J gene, and CDR3 amino acid sequence. The percentage overlap between two repertoires was calculated by dividing the number of shared unique clonotypes by the size of the smaller repertoire. RTK rarefaction, the Chao1 estimator, and Recon v2.1 estimates of unobserved clonotypes were used to assess repertoire richness. For all TCRbeta clonotypes obtained by the gDNA method from a handful of donors, generation probabilities were computed with OLGA. The immuneACCESS repertoire file appears here via TCRdb, limited to in-frame rearrangements. These files lack a portion of the clones; in checked studies, under half of the deficit traces to unresolved V genes, and the cause of the others is not known. V, J and clone size derive from that table, while D and trimming were established from the DNA sequence. Recorded for this sample are some 680,000 clones; about 80% of them occurred a single time. The ten largest clones add up to around 1.7% of the sample.

After removal of 5 bases from V and 4 bases from J, the junction retains 4 bases not matched to a gene. Counted from cysteine to phenylalanine, this CDR3 has 14 amino acids. The kept DNA is CDR3 alone, 42 bases in frame from the first base. The germline V gene provides CDR1 SGHRS and CDR2 YFSETQ. A word on this clone: No antigen is known for it. The input lacks base qualities; no much larger clone sits a single base away. This CDR3 is also generated by other DNA sequences in the sample.

Sequenced: memory CD4+ T cells sorted from blood. Reading the label with the study, this specimen's cell subset or site is: CD45RA-negative fraction. The receptor chain draws on TRBV5-1 and TRBJ1-1, and 11 junctional nucleotides match TRBD1. This TCR was sampled from a woman in her thirties in good health. The CDR3 in this case is CASSTGTGGTEAFF. The DNA sequence follows: TGCGCCAGCAGTACCGGGACAGGGGGCACTGAAGCTTTCTTT.